This is a list of T cell receptor beta chains from one sample in a study of neoadjuvant anti-PD-1 for oral cavity cancer. Only in-frame clones appear in the TCRdb table, and some are missing; sequencing was by immunoSEQ multiplex PCR. Altogether 30,000 to 40,000 clones are present, around nine tenths being singletons, with the ten largest covering 3.5%. Sequencing used PBMCs, obtained before nivolumab (anti-PD-1) treatment. The receptors come from a person aged 40 to 85 with oral cavity squamous cell carcinoma. CDR3s include the opening cysteine and the closing phenylalanine or tryptophan. Fields, in order: CDR3 protein, CDR3 DNA, clone size, V gene, J gene, CDR3 length, D gene. A D gene is named only where the DNA matches it firmly. Clone size, where shown, is once, few, many, or a class for clones that have expanded.

CDR3aa: CASSFNQETQYF; CDR3nt: TGCGCCAGCAGCTTTAACCAAGAGACCCAGTACTTC; abundance: NA; v_gene: TRBV5-1; j_gene: TRBJ2-5; len: 12; d_gene: NA
CDR3aa: CASSWGQGAQETQYF; CDR3nt: TGTGCCAGCAGTTGGGGACAGGGGGCCCAAGAGACCCAGTACTTC; abundance: NA; v_gene: TRBV6-6; j_gene: TRBJ2-5; len: 15; d_gene: TRBD1
CDR3aa: CALTGLRVNTEAFF; CDR3nt: TGTGCCCTTACAGGGCTCAGAGTGAACACTGAAGCTTTCTTT; abundance: NA; v_gene: TRBV30; j_gene: TRBJ1-1; len: 14; d_gene: NA
CDR3aa: CASSGDRGHSPQHF; CDR3nt: TGTGCCAGCAGCGGGGACAGGGGCCACTCTCCCCAGCATTTT; abundance: NA; v_gene: TRBV28; j_gene: TRBJ1-5; len: 14; d_gene: TRBD1
CDR3aa: CASSGDRDGFYGYTF; CDR3nt: TGTGCCAGTAGCGGGGACAGGGACGGGTTCTATGGCTACACCTTC; abundance: once; v_gene: TRBV19; j_gene: TRBJ1-2; len: 15; d_gene: TRBD1
CDR3aa: CASSLSNSPNTEAFF; CDR3nt: TGTGCCAGCAGTTTATCGAATTCGCCGAACACTGAAGCTTTCTTT; abundance: NA; v_gene: TRBV27; j_gene: TRBJ1-1; len: 15; d_gene: NA
CDR3aa: CASSLWSRADTQYF; CDR3nt: TGTGCCAGCAGCTTGTGGTCCAGGGCAGATACGCAGTATTTT; abundance: NA; v_gene: TRBV5-6; j_gene: TRBJ2-3; len: 14; d_gene: NA
CDR3aa: CASSPSPRRASNQPQHF; CDR3nt: TGTGCCAGCAGTCCCTCACCCCGGCGGGCCAGCAATCAGCCCCAGCATTTT; abundance: NA; v_gene: TRBV27; j_gene: TRBJ1-5; len: 17; d_gene: NA
CDR3aa: CASSEKGASGYTF; CDR3nt: TGTGCCAGCAGTGAGAAGGGGGCAAGCGGCTACACCTTC; abundance: NA; v_gene: TRBV25-1; j_gene: TRBJ1-2; len: 13; d_gene: TRBD1
CDR3aa: CASGPSLSGGAGTDTQYF; CDR3nt: TGTGCCAGCGGCCCGTCTCTTAGCGGGGGGGCCGGCACAGATACGCAGTATTTT; abundance: NA; v_gene: TRBV11-1; j_gene: TRBJ2-3; len: 18; d_gene: TRBD2
CDR3aa: CASSFRQVANEKLFF; CDR3nt: TGTGCCAGCTCTTTTCGACAGGTGGCTAATGAAAAACTGTTTTTT; abundance: NA; v_gene: TRBV18; j_gene: TRBJ1-4; len: 15; d_gene: NA
CDR3aa: CASGGGGAGETEAFF; CDR3nt: TGTGCCAGCGGGGGAGGGGGCGCGGGGGAAACTGAAGCTTTCTTT; abundance: once; v_gene: TRBV6-6; j_gene: TRBJ1-1; len: 15; d_gene: TRBD1
CDR3aa: CASSLPLAANEQFF; CDR3nt: TGTGCCAGCAGCTTACCTCTAGCGGCCAATGAGCAGTTCTTC; abundance: NA; v_gene: TRBV5-4; j_gene: TRBJ2-1; len: 14; d_gene: TRBD2
CDR3aa: CATKSGGLNTEAFF; CDR3nt: TGTGCCACCAAGTCCGGGGGATTGAACACTGAAGCTTTCTTT; abundance: NA; v_gene: TRBV15; j_gene: TRBJ1-1; len: 14; d_gene: NA
CDR3aa: CASSMGRGETQYF; CDR3nt: TGTGCCAGCAGTATGGGACGAGGGGAGACCCAGTACTTC; abundance: NA; v_gene: TRBV27; j_gene: TRBJ2-5; len: 13; d_gene: NA
CDR3aa: CASSRAGNNEQFF; CDR3nt: TGTGCCAGCAGCAGGGCAGGGAACAATGAGCAGTTCTTC; abundance: NA; v_gene: TRBV9; j_gene: TRBJ2-1; len: 13; d_gene: NA
CDR3aa: CASSSLQGLYNSPLHF; CDR3nt: TGTGCCAGCAGTTCCCTTCAGGGGCTTTATAATTCACCCCTCCACTTT; abundance: NA; v_gene: TRBV6-5; j_gene: TRBJ1-6; len: 16; d_gene: NA
CDR3aa: CASSGWGETQYF; CDR3nt: TGTGCCAGCAGCGGGTGGGGGGAGACCCAGTACTTC; abundance: NA; v_gene: TRBV5-8; j_gene: TRBJ2-5; len: 12; d_gene: NA
CDR3aa: CASSEGDSYNEQFF; CDR3nt: TGTGCCAGCAGCGAGGGGGACTCCTACAATGAGCAGTTCTTC; abundance: NA; v_gene: TRBV7-9; j_gene: TRBJ2-1; len: 14; d_gene: NA
CDR3aa: CASSYSQTPNEKLFF; CDR3nt: TGTGCCAGCAGTTACTCCCAGACACCTAATGAAAAACTGTTTTTT; abundance: NA; v_gene: TRBV6-6; j_gene: TRBJ1-4; len: 15; d_gene: NA
CDR3aa: CASSQSSAGGYNEQFF; CDR3nt: TGCGCCAGCAGCCAGTCCTCAGCGGGCGGCTACAATGAGCAGTTCTTC; abundance: large; v_gene: TRBV4-3; j_gene: TRBJ2-1; len: 16; d_gene: NA
CDR3aa: CASSLAVESSYNEQFF; CDR3nt: TGTGCCAGCAGCCTAGCCGTCGAAAGCTCCTACAATGAGCAGTTCTTC; abundance: NA; v_gene: TRBV6-4; j_gene: TRBJ2-1; len: 16; d_gene: NA
CDR3aa: CAISEVDTGELFF; CDR3nt: TGTGCCATCAGTGAGGTGGACACCGGGGAGCTGTTTTTT; abundance: NA; v_gene: TRBV10-3; j_gene: TRBJ2-2; len: 13; d_gene: NA
CDR3aa: CASSVDVRAGDSGNTIYF; CDR3nt: TGTGCCAGCAGCGTAGATGTCAGGGCAGGTGACTCTGGAAACACCATATATTTT; abundance: NA; v_gene: TRBV9; j_gene: TRBJ1-3; len: 18; d_gene: NA
CDR3aa: CASRPTTGLETQYF; CDR3nt: TGCGCCAGCAGACCAACTACAGGGTTAGAGACCCAGTACTTC; abundance: NA; v_gene: TRBV5-1; j_gene: TRBJ2-5; len: 14; d_gene: NA
CDR3aa: CASRRQGDDGYTF; CDR3nt: TGCGCCAGCAGGCGACAGGGGGACGATGGCTACACCTTC; abundance: NA; v_gene: TRBV4-3; j_gene: TRBJ1-2; len: 13; d_gene: TRBD1
CDR3aa: CSVVGSAGNQPQHF; CDR3nt: TGCAGCGTTGTGGGCTCGGCGGGCAATCAGCCCCAGCATTTT; abundance: NA; v_gene: TRBV29-1; j_gene: TRBJ1-5; len: 14; d_gene: NA
CDR3aa: CSVVVELEAFF; CDR3nt: TGCAGCGTTGTCGTCGAGCTTGAAGCTTTCTTT; abundance: NA; v_gene: TRBV29-1; j_gene: TRBJ1-1; len: 11; d_gene: NA
CDR3aa: CASSLRGRGETQYF; CDR3nt: TGTGCCAGCAGTTTGCGGGGGCGGGGAGAGACCCAGTACTTC; abundance: NA; v_gene: TRBV28; j_gene: TRBJ2-5; len: 14; d_gene: NA
CDR3aa: CASSDRQSGHEKLFF; CDR3nt: TGTGCCAGCAGTGACAGACAGTCCGGTCATGAAAAACTGTTTTTT; abundance: NA; v_gene: TRBV6-1; j_gene: TRBJ1-4; len: 15; d_gene: NA
CDR3aa: CASSLGGLGADTQYF; CDR3nt: TGTGCCAGCAGCTTAGGAGGGCTTGGGGCAGATACGCAGTATTTT; abundance: NA; v_gene: TRBV5-4; j_gene: TRBJ2-3; len: 15; d_gene: NA
CDR3aa: CASSSTTGGNQPQHF; CDR3nt: TGTGCCAGCTCTTCCACGACAGGGGGCAATCAGCCCCAGCATTTT; abundance: few; v_gene: TRBV18; j_gene: TRBJ1-5; len: 15; d_gene: TRBD1
CDR3aa: CASSYSLGTGAGYTF; CDR3nt: TGTGCCAGCAGTTACTCTCTCGGGACAGGGGCCGGCTACACCTTC; abundance: NA; v_gene: TRBV6-5; j_gene: TRBJ1-2; len: 15; d_gene: TRBD1